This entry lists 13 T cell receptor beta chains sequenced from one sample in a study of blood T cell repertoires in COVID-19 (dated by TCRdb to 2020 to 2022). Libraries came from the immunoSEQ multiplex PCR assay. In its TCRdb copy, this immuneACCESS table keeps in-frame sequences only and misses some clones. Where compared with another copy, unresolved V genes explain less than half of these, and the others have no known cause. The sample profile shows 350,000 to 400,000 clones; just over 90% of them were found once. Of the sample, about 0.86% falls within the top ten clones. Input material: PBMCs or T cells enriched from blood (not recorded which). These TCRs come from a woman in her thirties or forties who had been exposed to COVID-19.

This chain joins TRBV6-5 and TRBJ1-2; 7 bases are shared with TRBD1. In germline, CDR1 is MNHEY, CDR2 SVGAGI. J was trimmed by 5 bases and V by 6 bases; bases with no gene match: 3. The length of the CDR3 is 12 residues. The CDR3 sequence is CASSEGAYGYTF. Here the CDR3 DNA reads TGTGCCAGCAGCGAGGGGGCTTATGGCTACACCTTC.

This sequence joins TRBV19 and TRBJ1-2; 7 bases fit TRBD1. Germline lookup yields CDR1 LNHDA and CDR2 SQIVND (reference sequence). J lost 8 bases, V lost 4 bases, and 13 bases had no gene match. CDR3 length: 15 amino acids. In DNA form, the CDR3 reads TGTGCCAGTAGTACCCGTGGGGCAGGGGGACGCGGCTACACCTTC. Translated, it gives CASSTRGAGGRGYTF.

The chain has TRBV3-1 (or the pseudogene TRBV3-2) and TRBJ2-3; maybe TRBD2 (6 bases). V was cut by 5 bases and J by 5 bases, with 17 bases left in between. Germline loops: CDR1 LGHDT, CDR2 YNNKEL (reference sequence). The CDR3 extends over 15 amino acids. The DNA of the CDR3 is TGTGCCAGCAGCGCTTACCCCTCAGCGGGAGATACGCAGTATTTT. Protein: CASSAYPSAGDTQYF.

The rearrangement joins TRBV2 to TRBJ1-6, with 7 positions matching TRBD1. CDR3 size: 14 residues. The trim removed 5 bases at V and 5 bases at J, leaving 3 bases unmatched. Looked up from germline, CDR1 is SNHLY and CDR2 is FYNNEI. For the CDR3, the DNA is TGTGCCAGCAGTTGGACAGGAGATAATTCACCCCTCCACTTT. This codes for CASSWTGDNSPLHF.

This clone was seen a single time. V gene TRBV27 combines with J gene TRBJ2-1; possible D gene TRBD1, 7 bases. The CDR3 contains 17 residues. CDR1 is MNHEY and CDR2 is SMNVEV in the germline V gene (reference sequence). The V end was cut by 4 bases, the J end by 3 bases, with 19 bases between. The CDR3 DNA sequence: TGTGCCAGCAGTTCCCCGTTACGGCAGGGGGGCTACAATGAGCAGTTCTTC. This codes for CASSSPLRQGGYNEQFF.

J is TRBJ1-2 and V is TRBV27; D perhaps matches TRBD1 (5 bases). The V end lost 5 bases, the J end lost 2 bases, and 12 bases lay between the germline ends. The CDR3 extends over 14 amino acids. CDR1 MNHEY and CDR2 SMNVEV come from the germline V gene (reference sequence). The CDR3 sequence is CASSQTGLNYGYTF. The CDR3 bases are TGTGCCAGCAGTCAAACAGGCCTGAACTATGGCTACACCTTC.

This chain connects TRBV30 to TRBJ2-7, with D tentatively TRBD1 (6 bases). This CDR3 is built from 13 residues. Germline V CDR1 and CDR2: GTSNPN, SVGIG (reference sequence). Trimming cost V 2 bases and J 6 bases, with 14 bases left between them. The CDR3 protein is CAWSLGQRSEQYF. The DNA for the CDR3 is TGTGCCTGGAGTCTCGGACAGCGGTCCGAGCAGTACTTC.

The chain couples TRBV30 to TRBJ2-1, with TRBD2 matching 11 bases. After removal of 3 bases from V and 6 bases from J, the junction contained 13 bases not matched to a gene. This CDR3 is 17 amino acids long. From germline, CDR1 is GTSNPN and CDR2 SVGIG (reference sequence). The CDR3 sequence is CAWRLISGRAVGNEQFF. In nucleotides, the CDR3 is TGTGCCTGGAGGCTCATTAGCGGGAGGGCTGTAGGCAATGAGCAGTTCTTC.

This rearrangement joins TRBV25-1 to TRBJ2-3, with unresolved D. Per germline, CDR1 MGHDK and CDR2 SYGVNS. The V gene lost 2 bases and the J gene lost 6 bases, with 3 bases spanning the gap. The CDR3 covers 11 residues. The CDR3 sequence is CASSEADTQYF. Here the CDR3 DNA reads TGTGCCAGCAGTGAAGCGGATACGCAGTATTTT.

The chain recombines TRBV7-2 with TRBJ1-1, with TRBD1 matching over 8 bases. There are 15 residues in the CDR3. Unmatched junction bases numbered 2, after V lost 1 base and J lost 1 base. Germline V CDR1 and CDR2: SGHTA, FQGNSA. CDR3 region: CASSLVGTGNTEAFF. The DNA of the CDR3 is TGTGCCAGCAGCTTAGTCGGGACAGGGAACACTGAAGCTTTCTTT.

The CDR3 DNA reads TGTGCCAGCAGCCCGATCGGGGGCAATGAGCAGTTCTTC. It is translated as CASSPIGGNEQFF. V gene TRBV11-3 combines with J gene TRBJ2-1; possible D gene TRBD2, 6 bases. The CDR3 is 13 amino acids. V was cut by 5 bases and J by 6 bases, with 11 bases left in between. CDR1 and CDR2 (germline): SGHNT, YENEEA.

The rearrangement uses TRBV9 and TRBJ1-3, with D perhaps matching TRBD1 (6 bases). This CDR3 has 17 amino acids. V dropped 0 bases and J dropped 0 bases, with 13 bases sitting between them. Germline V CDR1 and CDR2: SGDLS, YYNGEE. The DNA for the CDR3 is TGTGCCAGCAGCGTAGAGGGGGGGAGAAGCTCTGGAAACACCATATATTTT. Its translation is CASSVEGGRSSGNTIYF.

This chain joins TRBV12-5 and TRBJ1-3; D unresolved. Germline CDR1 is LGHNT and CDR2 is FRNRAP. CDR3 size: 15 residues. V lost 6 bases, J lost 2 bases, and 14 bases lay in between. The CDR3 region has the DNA TGTGCTAGTGGACCCTCGGGGTGGGCTGGAAACACCATATATTTT. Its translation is CASGPSGWAGNTIYF.